One and the same sample provided the 20 T cell receptor beta chains below, sequenced in a study of Ad26.COV2.S vaccination and SARS-CoV-2 variants (dated by TCRdb to about 2021). The meaning of the sample's treatment or condition label: 15 to 20 received Ad26.COV2.S at low or high dose, single or two shots; about five received placebo; per-sample allocation not given. Repertoires of vaccine and placebo recipients were sequenced from samples collected on day 63 after the first injection. Library creation used the immunoSEQ multiplex PCR assay. TCRdb took over this immuneACCESS table, retaining in-frame rearrangements with V and J assigned. Such tables are incomplete; in checked studies, under half of the missing clones stem from an unresolved V gene, and the remainder is unexplained. In all, the sample holds about 480,000 clones, and 70% to 90% of those were seen once. The biggest ten clones account for around 13% of the sample.

The starting material was peripheral blood, obtained in a trial of Ad26.COV2.S vaccine versus placebo. These receptors all come from a person aged 18 to 65 who received the Ad26.COV2.S COVID-19 vaccine or a placebo.

This clone was seen more than once but under ten times. This chain uses TRBV7-9 with TRBJ1-5; no definite D call. Germline V gene data show CDR1 as SEHNR and CDR2 as FQNEAQ (reference sequence). V lost 2 bases and J 5 bases, leaving 16 bases between the germline ends. The CDR3 sequence is 16 residues long. Here the CDR3 reads CASSLNYKVVDQPQHF. The CDR3 nucleotides are TGTGCCAGCAGCTTAAATTATAAGGTAGTGGATCAGCCCCAGCATTTT.

This chain links TRBV7-8 with TRBJ2-2, with 9 bases lining up with TRBD1. Germline CDR1 and CDR2: SGHVS and FQNEAQ. Germline trimming cut 1 base from V and 6 bases from J; bases unmatched to any gene: 3. This CDR3 is 15 amino acids long. This chain's CDR3 is CASSLDTGGAGELFF. Here the CDR3 DNA reads TGTGCCAGCAGCTTAGATACAGGGGGCGCCGGGGAGCTGTTTTTT.

This sequence joins TRBV11-2 and TRBJ2-1; D is ambiguous. CDR3 length equals 11 residues. Germline CDR1 is SGHAT and CDR2 is FQNNGV. The V end lost 5 bases, the J end lost 13 bases, and 12 bases lay between the germline ends. CDR3 in DNA: TGTGCCAGCAGCCCAAGAACGACCCAGTTCTTC. Its translation is CASSPRTTQFF.

The CDR3 bases are TGTGCCAGCAGCCAAGGGCAGGGGCAGGTTAATGAAAAACTGTTTTTT. Translation: CASSQGQGQVNEKLFF. J is TRBJ1-4 and V is TRBV4-2, with a possible D match to TRBD1 (6 bases). Trimming pared 1 base from V and 4 bases from J, leaving 13 bases between. CDR1 and CDR2 from the germline V gene are LGHNA and YNFKEQ. CDR3 size: 16 residues.

The chain couples TRBV11-3 to TRBJ1-1, with D possibly being TRBD1 (5 bases). V lost 3 bases and J 1 base, leaving 6 bases between the germline ends. In germline, CDR1 is SGHNT, CDR2 YENEEA. The CDR3 runs 13 residues. CDR3 in DNA: TGTGCCAGCAGCTTCGGGACGAACACTGAAGCTTTCTTT. This encodes CASSFGTNTEAFF.

The rearrangement joins TRBV27 to TRBJ1-2, with TRBD1 identical over 8 bases. J gave up 3 bases and V 5 bases, and 8 bases lay outside the gene matches. The CDR3 is 15 amino acids. Germline V gene lookup returns CDR1 MNHEY and CDR2 SMNVEV (reference sequence). CDR3 loop: CASSPRTGRYYGYTF. CDR3 nucleotide sequence: TGTGCCAGCAGTCCTAGGACAGGGAGGTACTATGGCTACACCTTC.

The chain is built from TRBV30 and TRBJ1-6; possible D gene TRBD1, 5 bases. Trimming took off 3 bases at V and 9 bases at J, with 18 bases between the two ends. The germline gives CDR1 GTSNPN, CDR2 SVGIG (reference sequence). This CDR3 has 15 residues. The CDR3 loop is CAWRSQQAIFSPLHF. CDR3 DNA: TGTGCCTGGAGGTCTCAACAGGCGATTTTTTCACCCCTCCACTTT. Filled out from reference TRBV30 and TRBJ1-6, the complete variable domain reads SQTIHQWPATLVQPVGSPLSLECTVEGTSNPNLYWYRQAAGRGLQLLFYSVGIGQISSEVPQNLSASRPQDRQFILSSKKLLLSDSGFYLCAWRSQQAIFSPLHFGNGTRLTVT.

The gene calls are TRBV27 and TRBJ2-1, with 8 bases that match TRBD1. J gave up 5 bases and V 2 bases, and 17 bases lay outside the gene matches. This CDR3 comprises 19 residues. Germline V gene sequence: CDR1 MNHEY, CDR2 SMNVEV (reference sequence). CDR3 in amino acids: CASSLRRTGPLLVDNEQFF. CDR3 in DNA: TGTGCCAGCAGTTTAAGGAGGACAGGGCCCCTTTTAGTCGACAATGAGCAGTTCTTC.

The CDR3 loop reads CASSQGGVSGSVTGELFF. The CDR3 nucleotides are TGCGCCAGCAGCCAAGGGGGGGTAAGCGGGAGTGTAACCGGGGAGCTGTTTTTT. The chain couples TRBV4-1 to TRBJ2-2, with 8 bases lining up with TRBD2. V shed 1 base, J shed 5 bases, and the junction held 12 bases outside the gene matches. The CDR3 runs to 18 residues. Germline V gene sequence: CDR1 MGHRA, CDR2 YSYEKL.

V gene TRBV6-2 or TRBV6-3 combines with J gene TRBJ2-1; 7 bases line up with TRBD1. J lost 10 bases, V lost 4 bases, and 10 bases had no gene match. Germline loops: CDR1 MNHEY, CDR2 SVGEGT. This CDR3 contains 14 residues. CDR3 sequence reads: CASSSNAGTAEQFF. The CDR3, as DNA: TGTGCCAGCAGTTCCAACGCCGGGACAGCAGAGCAGTTCTTC.

This clone showed up just once. The V call is TRBV28, the J call TRBJ2-7, with TRBD2 matching 12 bases. Germline CDR1 MDHEN, CDR2 SYDVKM. The CDR3 covers 16 residues. The V gene end was trimmed by 6 bases and the J gene end by 1 base; junction bases not matched to a gene: 7. CDR3 nucleotide sequence: TGTGCCAGCAGAACACGGACTAGCGGGATTTCCTACGAGCAGTACTTC. Protein product: CASRTRTSGISYEQYF.

This rearrangement joins TRBV14 to TRBJ1-2; TRBD1 matches 11 bases. Germline values: CDR1 SGHDN, CDR2 FVKESK. The CDR3 loop spans 15 amino acids. Germline trimming cut 4 bases from V and 7 bases from J; bases unmatched to any gene: 8. The CDR3, as DNA: TGTGCCAGCAGCCCGATGGACAGGGGGCATGTTGGCTACACCTTC. Its protein product is CASSPMDRGHVGYTF.

The chain links TRBV3-1 (or the pseudogene TRBV3-2) to TRBJ2-1; D could derive from TRBD1 or TRBD2 (6 bases each). Trimming stripped 1 base from V and 9 bases from J, with 13 bases between. Germline loops: CDR1 LGHDT, CDR2 YNNKEL (reference sequence). CDR3 length: 14 amino acids. The CDR3: CASSQAWGAGEQFF. The CDR3 region has the DNA TGTGCCAGCAGCCAAGCCTGGGGGGCAGGTGAGCAGTTCTTC.

This chain joins TRBV27 and TRBJ2-7; the match to TRBD2 covers 8 bases. Germline values: CDR1 MNHEY, CDR2 SMNVEV (reference sequence). The trim removed 4 bases at V and 11 bases at J, leaving 13 bases unmatched. There are 14 residues in the CDR3. The CDR3 protein is CASSSLGRVLAKYF. CDR3 in DNA: TGTGCCAGCAGTTCTCTCGGGAGGGTCCTAGCGAAGTACTTC.

This clone was seen repeatedly, ten times or more. V and J are TRBV7-3 and TRBJ2-1; D ambiguous. There are 14 residues in the CDR3. V lost 4 bases to trimming and J lost 9 bases, with 16 bases between them. The germline V gene encodes CDR1 SGHTA and CDR2 FQGTGA. The CDR3 loop is CASSSRTKGSEQFF. As DNA, the CDR3 is TGTGCCAGCAGCTCAAGGACCAAAGGTAGTGAGCAGTTCTTC.

The CDR3 DNA reads TGCGCCAGCAGCCACCTCCTGGGAGGCGGCAATTCACCCCTCCACTTT. It yields the protein CASSHLLGGGNSPLHF. J is TRBJ1-6 and V is TRBV4-3; D not certain. V gave up 3 bases and J gave up 7 bases, with 16 bases separating them. CDR3 length: 16 amino acids. In germline, CDR1 is LGHNA, CDR2 YSLEER.

The chain uses TRBV9 and TRBJ2-7, with D possibly TRBD2 on 5 matching bases. The CDR3 covers 13 residues. Deletions cut 7 bases from V and 0 bases from J, with 11 bases between. Germline assignment: CDR1 SGDLS and CDR2 YYNGEE. The CDR3 coding sequence is TGTGCCAGCCAGAGGGATAACTCCTACGAGCAGTACTTC. Amino acids: CASQRDNSYEQYF.

This clone has a handful of counts. The rearrangement joins TRBV10-3 to TRBJ1-1; tentative D call: TRBD1 (6 bases). The germline V gene encodes CDR1 ENHRY and CDR2 SYGVKD. The CDR3 loop spans 12 amino acids. V lost 6 bases and J 4 bases, leaving 9 bases between the germline ends. In DNA, the CDR3 is TGTGCCATCAGACAGGGTGCCACTGAAGCTTTCTTT. Translating it yields CAIRQGATEAFF.

The chain is built from TRBV19 and TRBJ2-2; D gene ambiguous. The CDR3 extends over 14 amino acids. Germline loops: CDR1 LNHDA, CDR2 SQIVND (reference sequence). V was shortened by 5 bases and J by 0 bases, with 7 bases between the two germline ends. CDR3 sequence: CASSRSANTGELFF. The DNA of the CDR3 is TGTGCCAGTAGTCGGTCCGCGAACACCGGGGAGCTGTTTTTT.

V usage is TRBV7-2 and J usage is TRBJ1-2, with TRBD1 matching 9 bases. The CDR3 length is 17 residues. Trimming removed 5 bases from V and 8 bases from J; junction bases left unmatched: 18. Germline loops: CDR1 SGHTA, CDR2 FQGNSA. For the CDR3, the DNA is TGTGCCAGCAGCCCCAGCCTTGGACAGGGGACCTCTTCCGGCTACACCTTC. Translated: CASSPSLGQGTSSGYTF.